A single sample is the source of the 16 T cell receptor beta chains below, sequenced in a study of blood T cell repertoires in COVID-19. Profiled with immunoSEQ multiplex PCR; TCRdb holds only in-frame clones, not every one. This sample carries roughly 140,000 clones, about four fifths of them seen once, and the ten largest clones take approximately 6.5%. Sequencing was done on a sample of peripheral blood. These receptors originate from a human donor in a cohort sampled during active COVID-19.

The genes are TRBV5-5 and TRBJ1-3, with TRBD1 as a possible D gene (6 bases). V lost 2 bases and J lost 0, with 6 bases in between. The CDR3 sequence is 14 residues long. Germline assignment: CDR1 SGHKS and CDR2 YYEKEE (reference sequence). CDR3 sequence: CASSLGGSGNTIYF. Here the CDR3 DNA reads TGTGCCAGCAGCTTAGGGGGCTCTGGAAACACCATATATTTT.

This chain uses TRBV10-2 with TRBJ2-7; 9 bases are a match to TRBD2. Germline V lookup: CDR1 WSHSY, CDR2 SAAADI. J gave up 5 bases and V 3 bases, and 8 bases lay outside the gene matches. The CDR3 has 15 residues. The CDR3 nucleotides are TGCGCCAGCAGTGAATACGCGGGGGGGCCCAACGAGCAGTACTTC. This sequence encodes CASSEYAGGPNEQYF.

This sequence joins TRBV12-3 or TRBV12-4 and TRBJ1-6; D is unresolved. The CDR3 contains 13 residues. Deletions cut 5 bases from V and 6 bases from J, with 8 bases between. DNA for the CDR3: TGTGCCAGCAGTAACAATCTTAATTCACCCCTCCACTTT. Amino acid sequence: CASSNNLNSPLHF.

The rearrangement uses TRBV20-1 and TRBJ2-3; tentatively, D is TRBD2 (6 bases). The germline V gene has CDR1 DFQATT and CDR2 SNEGSKA (reference sequence). V was clipped by 3 bases and J by 4 bases, with 17 bases between them. CDR3 length: 15 amino acids. The CDR3 protein is CSASLASVSADTQYF. In DNA, the CDR3 is TGCAGTGCTAGTCTCGCTAGCGTTAGTGCAGATACGCAGTATTTT.

The chain joins TRBV6-6 to TRBJ1-2; 8 positions match TRBD1. The trim removed 5 bases at V and 6 bases at J, leaving 11 bases unmatched. This CDR3 is built from 15 residues. The V gene's germline CDR1 is MNHNY and CDR2 SVGAGI (reference sequence). CDR3 amino acids: CASSNRQGSPNGYTF. Here the CDR3 DNA reads TGTGCCAGCAGTAACCGACAGGGGAGCCCCAATGGCTACACCTTC.

CDR3 loop: CASSLVGRGTDTQYF. For the CDR3, the DNA is TGCGCCAGCAGCTTGGTTGGCAGGGGGACAGATACGCAGTATTTT. The chain carries TRBV5-1 and TRBJ2-3; the match to TRBD1 covers 7 bases. The CDR3 has 15 amino acids. V lost 0 bases to trimming and J lost 3 bases; unmatched junction nucleotides: 4. CDR1 and CDR2 (germline): SGHRS, YFSETQ. The variable domain in full, completed from reference TRBV5-1 and TRBJ2-3, reads KAGVTQTPRYLIKTRGQQVTLSCSPISGHRSVSWYQQTPGQGLQFLFEYFSETQRNKGNFPGRFSGRQFSNSRSEMNVSTLELGDSALYLCASSLVGRGTDTQYFGPGTRLTVL.

The rearrangement joins TRBV3-1 (or the pseudogene TRBV3-2) to TRBJ1-1; possible D gene TRBD1, 6 bases. CDR3 length: 17 residues. The germline gives CDR1 LGHDT, CDR2 YNNKEL (reference sequence). Trimming took 0 bases from V and 1 from J, leaving 15 bases between them. This chain's CDR3 is CASSQENLDRANTEAFF. Written as DNA, the CDR3 is TGTGCCAGCAGCCAAGAGAATTTGGACAGAGCGAACACTGAAGCTTTCTTT.

This chain joins TRBV18 and TRBJ2-7, with TRBD1 identical over 9 bases. Losses at the gene ends were 1 base for V and 7 bases for J; bases not matched to a gene: 5. The length of the CDR3 is 14 residues. The germline CDR1 and CDR2 sequences are KGHSH and LQKENI. Here the CDR3 reads CASSPQQGALEQYF. The DNA of the CDR3 is TGTGCCAGCTCACCACAACAGGGGGCGCTTGAGCAGTACTTC.

The chain uses TRBV9 and TRBJ2-3; 14 bases are a match to TRBD2. With V trimmed by 3 bases and J by 2 bases, 8 bases remained unmatched. This CDR3 has 18 amino acids. Germline V lookup: CDR1 SGDLS, CDR2 YYNGEE. Here the CDR3 DNA reads TGTGCCAGCAGCGCGGGGACTAGCGGGGGTACTTTCACAGATACGCAGTATTTT. Translation: CASSAGTSGGTFTDTQYF.

This clone was observed a few times. This chain connects TRBV18 to TRBJ2-7, with TRBD2 matching over 14 bases. The CDR3 totals 18 residues. The germline CDR1 and CDR2 sequences are KGHSH and LQKENI. V lost 0 bases, J lost 7 bases, and 11 bases stayed unmatched. The CDR3 protein is CASSPPNKGLAGAGEQYF. In nucleotides, the CDR3 is TGTGCCAGCTCACCACCGAATAAGGGACTAGCGGGGGCCGGGGAGCAGTACTTC.

The rearrangement links TRBV10-3 to TRBJ1-1; 7 bases fit TRBD1. Germline values: CDR1 ENHRY, CDR2 SYGVKD. This CDR3 is 15 amino acids long. The V and J ends lost 6 bases and 3 bases, in that order; junction bases with no gene match: 10. The CDR3 loop reads CAIRFTGDRYTEAFF. For the CDR3, the DNA is TGTGCCATCAGGTTCACAGGGGACCGGTACACTGAAGCTTTCTTT.

The chain links TRBV21-1 to TRBJ2-7; TRBD2, the table's D call, lacks a check against the DNA. TRBV21-1 is annotated as a pseudogene. The CDR3 loop spans 16 amino acids. CDR3 DNA sequence: TGTGCCAGCAGCAGGCGAGGGGAGGGCCGCTCCTACGAGCAGTACTTC. It specifies CASSRRGEGRSYEQYF.

The genes are TRBV11-3 and TRBJ2-5; 8 nucleotides line up with TRBD1. This CDR3 spans 15 amino acids. V trimming: 5 bases; J trimming: 5 bases; junction bases outside the gene matches: 10. From germline, CDR1 is SGHNT and CDR2 YENEEA. The CDR3, as DNA: TGTGCCAGCAGCGAAGGGACAGGTTGGGAGGAGACCCAGTACTTC. It yields the protein CASSEGTGWEETQYF.

This chain connects TRBV6-5 to TRBJ1-1, with TRBD1 matching 9 bases. With V trimmed by 0 bases and J by 3 bases, 5 bases remained unmatched. CDR1 is MNHEY and CDR2 is SVGAGI in the germline V gene. The CDR3 runs to 16 residues. CDR3 sequence: CASSYSMNRGHTEAFF. In nucleotides, the CDR3 is TGTGCCAGCAGTTACTCGATGAACAGGGGGCACACTGAAGCTTTCTTT.

The rearrangement uses TRBV5-1 and TRBJ2-1; 9 bases match TRBD2. CDR1 and CDR2 from the germline V gene are SGHRS and YFSETQ. J lost 3 bases, V lost 4 bases, and 5 bases had no gene match. CDR3 length: 15 residues. CDR3 bases: TGCGCCAGCAGCAACAGCGGGGGGATCTACAATGAGCAGTTCTTC. Its translation is CASSNSGGIYNEQFF. Drawing the rest from reference TRBV5-1 and TRBJ2-1, the complete variable domain is KAGVTQTPRYLIKTRGQQVTLSCSPISGHRSVSWYQQTPGQGLQFLFEYFSETQRNKGNFPGRFSGRQFSNSRSEMNVSTLELGDSALYLCASSNSGGIYNEQFFGPGTRLTVL.

The rearrangement links TRBV27 to TRBJ1-5; D may be TRBD1 (5 bases). Trimming shortened V by 3 bases and J by 2 bases, and 8 bases separated the two germline ends. From germline, CDR1 is MNHEY and CDR2 SMNVEV (reference sequence). The CDR3 length is 14 residues. In DNA, the CDR3 is TGTGCCAGCAGTTTTCGGGGGGGCAATCAGCCCCAGCATTTT. Protein: CASSFRGGNQPQHF.